These 26 T cell receptor beta chains originate from one sample sequenced in a study of OX40 agonist ivuxolimab in advanced cancers. TCRdb keeps only in-frame clones here, not all; method: immunoSEQ multiplex PCR. The profile shows 80,000 to 100,000 clones, roughly 93% of them singletons. The sample in question was CD4+ or CD8+ T cells sorted from blood, obtained in a trial of the OX40 agonist ivuxolimab. The receptors come from an adult with an advanced solid tumor such as melanoma, head and neck, liver or kidney cancer.

The chain recombines TRBV5-1 with TRBJ2-6; possibly TRBD1 or TRBD2 for D (5 bases each). Germline V gene data show CDR1 as SGHRS and CDR2 as YFSETQ. This CDR3 has 16 residues. V was trimmed by 0 bases and J by 4 bases, leaving 11 bases between them. The CDR3 loop is CASSLGPGQGANVLTF. As DNA, the CDR3 is TGCGCCAGCAGCTTGGGACCGGGGCAAGGGGCCAACGTCCTGACTTTC. Drawing the rest from reference TRBV5-1 and TRBJ2-6, the complete variable domain is KAGVTQTPRYLIKTRGQQVTLSCSPISGHRSVSWYQQTPGQGLQFLFEYFSETQRNKGNFPGRFSGRQFSNSRSEMNVSTLELGDSALYLCASSLGPGQGANVLTFGAGSRLTVL.

The chain links TRBV2 to TRBJ1-5; D unclear. This CDR3 spans 14 amino acids. Trimming cost V 2 bases and J 10 bases, with 15 bases left between them. CDR1 and CDR2 from the germline V gene are SNHLY and FYNNEI. The CDR3 sequence is CASSESTAASPQHF. CDR3 sequence (DNA): TGTGCCAGCAGTGAAAGTACGGCAGCTTCTCCCCAGCATTTT.

This chain joins TRBV6-6 and TRBJ1-2; no clear D gene. V lost 0 bases and J 1 base, leaving 6 bases between the germline ends. The CDR3 contains 14 residues. CDR1 is MNHNY and CDR2 is SVGAGI in the germline V gene (reference sequence). DNA of the CDR3: TGTGCCAGCAGTTACTCGGGCAGTAACTATGGCTACACCTTC. Translating it yields CASSYSGSNYGYTF.

This chain joins TRBV5-1 and TRBJ1-4; D uncertain. Germline V CDR1 and CDR2: SGHRS, YFSETQ. This CDR3 has 13 amino acids. Trimming cost V 5 bases and J 7 bases, with 12 bases left between them. The CDR3 loop reads CASSYGEGEKLFF. The CDR3 DNA sequence: TGCGCCAGCAGTTACGGGGAGGGTGAAAAACTGTTTTTT.

The chain recombines TRBV30 with TRBJ2-3; tentative D call: TRBD2 (6 bases). This CDR3 spans 13 amino acids. V lost 4 bases, J lost 4 bases, and 12 bases lay in between. The germline V gene encodes CDR1 GTSNPN and CDR2 SVGIG (reference sequence). CDR3 in amino acids: CAWTSAGSDTQYF. CDR3 nucleotides: TGTGCCTGGACTAGCGCAGGGTCAGATACGCAGTATTTT.

This chain links TRBV20-1 with TRBJ1-1; tentative D call: TRBD1 (6 bases). V lost 6 bases to trimming and J lost 4 bases, with 9 bases between them. CDR3 length: 11 amino acids. Germline loops: CDR1 DFQATT, CDR2 SNEGSKA (reference sequence). CDR3 DNA sequence: TGCAGTGCAGGAGGGGGCACTGAAGCTTTCTTT. This translates into CSAGGGTEAFF.

The chain links TRBV18 to TRBJ2-1; D is perhaps TRBD2 (9 bases). V lost 2 bases to trimming and J lost 5 bases, with 22 bases between them. This CDR3 contains 18 residues. Germline assignment: CDR1 KGHSH and CDR2 LQKENI. The CDR3 nucleotides are TGTGCCAGCTCACCAAGGACAGGGTCGGGACTAGCCGACAATGAGCAGTTCTTC. This encodes CASSPRTGSGLADNEQFF.

J is TRBJ1-5 and V is TRBV9; D gene unclear. V was pared by 0 bases and J by 6 bases, with 4 bases between. Per germline, CDR1 SGDLS and CDR2 YYNGEE. CDR3 length equals 12 residues. The CDR3 bases are TGTGCCAGCAGCGTAGCCGGTCAGCCCCAGCATTTT. Its translation is CASSVAGQPQHF.

The V call is TRBV15, the J call TRBJ2-3; D uncertain. Trimming shortened V by 3 bases and J by 2 bases, and 3 bases separated the two germline ends. The CDR3 is 12 residues long. CDR1 LNHNV and CDR2 YYDKDF come from the germline V gene (reference sequence). CDR3 loop: CATSRDTDTQYF. In DNA form, the CDR3 reads TGTGCCACCAGCAGGGACACAGATACGCAGTATTTT.

The rearrangement joins TRBV6-1 to TRBJ2-1; 10 bases match TRBD2. Germline lookup yields CDR1 MNHNS and CDR2 SASEGT. The CDR3 sequence is 11 residues long. V lost 6 bases to trimming and J lost 15 bases; unmatched junction nucleotides: 5. The CDR3 DNA reads TGTGCCAGCAGCCTTAGCGGGGGGCGGTTCTTC. This codes for CASSLSGGRFF.

V usage is TRBV6-1 and J usage is TRBJ1-5, with D perhaps TRBD1 (5 bases). CDR3 length equals 13 residues. Germline values: CDR1 MNHNS, CDR2 SASEGT. V dropped 6 bases and J dropped 2 bases, with 8 bases sitting between them. The CDR3: CASRGQGNQPQHF. The CDR3 nucleotides are TGTGCCAGCAGGGGGCAGGGCAATCAGCCCCAGCATTTT.

The genes are TRBV7-9 and TRBJ1-1; D is uncertain. In germline, CDR1 is SEHNR, CDR2 FQNEAQ (reference sequence). V was pared by 1 base and J by 2 bases, with 11 bases between. This CDR3 is 15 amino acids long. The CDR3 spells CASSLGSVRNTEAFF. In DNA form, the CDR3 reads TGTGCCAGCAGCTTAGGTTCCGTCCGTAACACTGAAGCTTTCTTT.

The V gene is TRBV7-2, the J gene TRBJ1-5, with 10 positions matching TRBD1. Germline CDR1 and CDR2: SGHTA and FQGNSA. The length of the CDR3 is 14 residues. The junction had 4 bases not matched to a gene; V was cut back by 4 bases and J by 7 bases. The chain's CDR3 is CASSSRTGGQPQHF. The CDR3, as DNA: TGTGCCAGCAGCTCAAGGACAGGGGGACAGCCCCAGCATTTT. Complete variable domain (other parts from reference TRBV7-2 and TRBJ1-5): GAGVSQSPSNKVTEKGKDVELRCDPISGHTALYWYRQSLGQGLEFLIYFQGNSAPDKSGLPSDRFSAERTGGSVSTLTIQRTQQEDSAVYLCASSSRTGGQPQHFGDGTRLSIL.

This clone was observed a single time. CDR3: CATSRGRGTDTQYF. Written as DNA, the CDR3 is TGTGCCACCAGCAGAGGACGGGGCACAGATACGCAGTATTTT. The rearrangement joins TRBV15 to TRBJ2-3; D unclear. Germline lookup yields CDR1 LNHNV and CDR2 YYDKDF (reference sequence). There are 14 residues in the CDR3. The V gene lost 1 base and the J gene lost 1 base, with 6 bases spanning the gap.

The genes are TRBV12-5 and TRBJ1-6; D is unclear. The CDR3 consists of 13 residues. In germline, CDR1 is LGHNT, CDR2 FRNRAP. V was shortened by 1 base and J by 9 bases, with 7 bases between the two germline ends. The CDR3 region has the DNA TGTGCTAGTGGTTTGGAGGAGAGTTCACCCCTCCACTTT. It encodes CASGLEESSPLHF.

The V call is TRBV6-5, the J call TRBJ1-1; a weak D match, TRBD1 (5 bases). This CDR3 has 15 residues. Germline-derived CDR1 and CDR2 are MNHEY and SVGAGI. V was shortened by 4 bases and J by 1 base, with 13 bases between the two germline ends. CDR3 DNA sequence: TGTGCCAGCAGTTTCCGTCCGGGGCCGAACACTGAAGCTTTCTTT. This sequence encodes CASSFRPGPNTEAFF.

The chain uses TRBV6-6 and TRBJ2-5, with D perhaps matching TRBD2 (5 bases). The CDR3 extends over 12 amino acids. Germline-derived CDR1 and CDR2 are MNHNY and SVGAGI (reference sequence). V shed 6 bases and J shed 4 bases, with 9 bases lying between them. CDR3 sequence: CASRDSGETQYF. In DNA, the CDR3 is TGTGCCAGCAGGGACTCCGGAGAGACCCAGTACTTC.

This clone came up once. The CDR3 region has the DNA TGCGCCAGCAGCCAAGATAGAGCACACACTGAAGCTTTCTTT. Protein product: CASSQDRAHTEAFF. The chain carries TRBV4-3 and TRBJ1-1, with unresolved D. The germline gives CDR1 LGHNA, CDR2 YSLEER. The ends were cut back, 0 bases at V and 3 bases at J, with 8 bases in the middle. CDR3 length: 14 amino acids.

Remarks on this clone: It is likely a read error, because the conserved phenylalanine at the end of the CDR3 is missing. The chain links TRBV10-3 to TRBJ1-2; 7 positions agree with TRBD1. The CDR3 extends over 15 amino acids. V shed 0 bases, J shed 4 bases, and the junction held 5 bases outside the gene matches. Germline V gene sequence: CDR1 ENHRY, CDR2 SYGVKD. CDR3 sequence (DNA): TGTGCCATCAGTGAGTCCGGACAGGTCGGCTATGGCTACACCCTC. Protein product: CAISESGQVGYGYTL.

J is TRBJ1-2 and V is TRBV7-2; weak D call: TRBD1 (5 bases). CDR3 size: 13 residues. Trimming took off 5 bases at V and 1 base at J, with 8 bases between the two ends. Looked up from germline, CDR1 is SGHTA and CDR2 is FQGNSA. CDR3 sequence: CASSPDSNYGYTF. CDR3 nucleotide sequence: TGTGCCAGCAGCCCTGACAGTAACTATGGCTACACCTTC.

The CDR3 region is CASSPDRVGEKLFF. CDR3 DNA sequence: TGTGCCAGCAGCCCTGACAGGGTAGGAGAAAAACTGTTTTTT. The chain couples TRBV5-4 to TRBJ1-4, with 7 bases aligning to TRBD1. Germline CDR1 and CDR2: SGHNT and YYREEE (reference sequence). J was trimmed by 8 bases and V by 4 bases; bases with no gene match: 8. CDR3 length: 14 residues.

The genes are TRBV7-9 and TRBJ2-3, with D tentatively TRBD1 or TRBD2 (6 bases each). The length of the CDR3 is 16 residues. The ends were cut back, 5 bases at V and 3 bases at J, with 18 bases in the middle. Germline loops: CDR1 SEHNR, CDR2 FQNEAQ (reference sequence). The CDR3 protein is CASSPRGGGGTDTQYF. CDR3 DNA sequence: TGTGCCAGCAGCCCTCGAGGGGGAGGTGGAACAGATACGCAGTATTTT.

This chain joins TRBV7-9 and TRBJ2-4, with D possibly TRBD1 on 5 matching bases. The V end was cut by 1 base, the J end by 0 bases, with 10 bases between. The CDR3 totals 16 residues. Germline V lookup: CDR1 SEHNR, CDR2 FQNEAQ (reference sequence). The CDR3 DNA reads as TGTGCCAGCAGCTTAGGGACATCGCTAGCCAAAAACATTCAGTACTTC. Its protein is CASSLGTSLAKNIQYF.

The chain employs TRBV18 and TRBJ1-3; no reliable D call. There are 13 residues in the CDR3. Trimming stripped 5 bases from V and 3 bases from J, with 8 bases between. Germline CDR1 is KGHSH and CDR2 is LQKENI. The CDR3 DNA reads as TGTGCCAGCTCAGCAACCCTTGGAAACACCATATATTTT. Its translation: CASSATLGNTIYF.

This rearrangement joins TRBV4-1 to TRBJ2-1; 14 nucleotides align to TRBD2. V shed 5 bases and J 8 bases; nucleotides not matched to a gene: 5. The CDR3 loop spans 15 amino acids. Germline CDR1 is MGHRA and CDR2 is YSYEKL. In nucleotides, the CDR3 is TGCGCCAGCAGCTCGGGACTAGCGGGAGCCGATGAGCAGTTCTTC. As protein: CASSSGLAGADEQFF.

The rearrangement links TRBV10-3 to TRBJ2-3; D unclear. The germline V and J ends were trimmed by 6 bases and 0 bases, with 10 bases remaining between them. The V gene's germline CDR1 is ENHRY and CDR2 SYGVKD. There are 14 residues in the CDR3. Here the CDR3 DNA reads TGTGCCATCAGCTACCCAACAAGCACAGATACGCAGTATTTT. This gives the protein CAISYPTSTDTQYF.